The 29 T cell receptor beta chains in this list originate from one sample, sequenced in a study of CD8+ T cells in alopecia areata. This sample's treatment: oral pan-JAK inhibitor, 5-10 mg twice daily. RNA was extracted and reverse transcribed into cDNA as the sequencing template. Libraries were prepared by immunoSEQ multiplex PCR; TCRdb keeps only in-frame clonotypes and omits some of them. The sample contains 270,000 or so clones, roughly 60% of which appear only once. The specimen comprised CD4+ T cells sorted from blood, sampled at week 24, from a patient treated with tofacitinib. The receptor set was obtained from a human donor with alopecia areata.

The genes are TRBV30 and TRBJ1-1; D is unresolved. Deletions cut 1 base from V and 8 bases from J, with 14 bases between. Germline V gene data show CDR1 as GTSNPN and CDR2 as SVGIG (reference sequence). The CDR3 is made up of 13 amino acids. CDR3 region: CAWSASVGQEAFF. The CDR3, as DNA: TGTGCCTGGAGTGCCTCGGTAGGGCAGGAAGCTTTCTTT.

The chain joins TRBV7-2 to TRBJ1-4; possibly TRBD1 for D (5 bases). CDR3 length equals 15 residues. Trimming removed 2 bases at V and 8 bases at J, with 15 bases between. Germline V gives CDR1 SGHTA, CDR2 FQGNSA. CDR3 DNA sequence: TGTGCCAGCAGCTTACATATCGACAGCCCAGAAAAACTGTTTTTT. Its translation is CASSLHIDSPEKLFF. Filled out from reference TRBV7-2 and TRBJ1-4, the complete variable domain reads GAGVSQSPSNKVTEKGKDVELRCDPISGHTALYWYRQSLGQGLEFLIYFQGNSAPDKSGLPSDRFSAERTGGSVSTLTIQRTQQEDSAVYLCASSLHIDSPEKLFFGSGTQLSVL.

The J gene is TRBJ2-2, the V gene TRBV5-1, with D maybe TRBD1 (6 bases). Germline V gives CDR1 SGHRS, CDR2 YFSETQ. Trimming cost V 0 bases and J 1 base, with 10 bases left between them. The CDR3 length is 16 residues. The chain's CDR3 is CASSLDGTLNTGELFF. DNA of the CDR3: TGCGCCAGCAGCTTGGATGGGACATTGAACACCGGGGAGCTGTTTTTT.

Only a few counts were recorded for this clone. V usage is TRBV7-2 and J usage is TRBJ1-6; D may be TRBD1 (6 bases). The CDR3 has 15 amino acids. From germline, CDR1 is SGHTA and CDR2 FQGNSA. V was shortened by 5 bases and J by 7 bases, with 15 bases between the two germline ends. CDR3 in amino acids: CASSPSPGVNSPLHF. Written as DNA, the CDR3 is TGTGCCAGCAGCCCCTCGCCAGGGGTGAATTCACCCCTCCACTTT.

This clone was observed a few times. This chain joins TRBV29-1 and TRBJ2-6, with D hard to call. The V and J ends lost 2 bases and 3 bases respectively, with 2 bases between them. The germline V gene has CDR1 SQVTM and CDR2 ANQGSEA. The CDR3 is made up of 12 amino acids. CDR3 DNA sequence: TGCAGCGTTGAATATGGGGCCAACGTCCTGACTTTC. Encoded protein: CSVEYGANVLTF.

J is TRBJ2-3 and V is TRBV10-3, with TRBD2 as a possible D gene (6 bases). Germline loops: CDR1 ENHRY, CDR2 SYGVKD. V lost 0 bases and J lost 2, with 12 bases in between. The CDR3 spans 16 residues. DNA for the CDR3: TGTGCCATCAGTGAGTCGGGACTGTTCGTCACAGATACGCAGTATTTT. This sequence encodes CAISESGLFVTDTQYF.

The genes are TRBV7-8 and TRBJ1-6; TRBD1 is a possible D gene (6 bases). From germline, CDR1 is SGHVS and CDR2 FQNEAQ. CDR3 length: 16 residues. Trimming shortened V by 0 bases and J by 6 bases, and 12 bases separated the two germline ends. CDR3 nucleotides: TGTGCCAGCAGCTTAGCTGGAAGGACAGTTAATTCACCCCTCCACTTT. Amino acids: CASSLAGRTVNSPLHF.

In this sample, this clone turned up a few times. This sequence joins TRBV15 and TRBJ2-2; D uncertain. The CDR3 runs 14 residues. The V gene lost 3 bases and the J gene lost 4 bases, with 9 bases spanning the gap. CDR1 is LNHNV, CDR2 YYDKDF, per germline (reference sequence). CDR3 bases: TGTGCCACCAGCAGGAGTCAGCTCACCGGGGAGCTGTTTTTT. Translating gives CATSRSQLTGELFF.

The chain employs TRBV5-1 and TRBJ2-7; 11 nucleotides align to TRBD1. With 0 bases clipped from V and 6 bases from J, the junction kept 2 bases outside the gene matches. The CDR3 sequence is 14 residues long. The germline CDR1 and CDR2 sequences are SGHRS and YFSETQ. The DNA of the CDR3 is TGCGCCAGCAGCTTGGCCGGGACAGGGGGCGAGCAGTACTTC. Translated, it gives CASSLAGTGGEQYF.

The rearrangement links TRBV5-1 to TRBJ1-2; D gene uncertain. Germline CDR1 and CDR2: SGHRS and YFSETQ. This CDR3 is 13 amino acids long. The germline V and J ends were trimmed by 0 bases and 4 bases, with 7 bases remaining between them. The CDR3: CASSLGAVYGYTF. The CDR3 coding sequence is TGCGCCAGCAGCTTGGGGGCGGTCTATGGCTACACCTTC.

The rearrangement uses TRBV2 and TRBJ1-2, with D perhaps TRBD1 (6 bases). V lost 2 bases and J 8 bases, leaving 12 bases between the germline ends. The germline CDR1 and CDR2 sequences are SNHLY and FYNNEI. This CDR3 has 13 amino acids. The CDR3 DNA follows: TGTGCCAGCAGTGAAACAGGGACGGACGGCTACACCTTC. Protein: CASSETGTDGYTF.

V usage is TRBV4-3 and J usage is TRBJ2-7; maybe TRBD2 (6 bases). Trimming took off 0 bases at V and 2 bases at J, with 20 bases between the two ends. The CDR3 has 18 amino acids. The germline V gene has CDR1 LGHNA and CDR2 YSLEER. The CDR3 spells CASSQDGWRGLAPYEQYF. In DNA form, the CDR3 reads TGCGCCAGCAGCCAAGATGGATGGAGGGGCCTTGCGCCCTACGAGCAGTACTTC.

The chain employs TRBV19 and TRBJ1-1; D ambiguous. Germline V lookup: CDR1 LNHDA, CDR2 SQIVND (reference sequence). The CDR3 is 14 residues long. V lost 2 bases, J lost 6 bases, and 13 bases lay in between. In DNA form, the CDR3 reads TGTGCCAGTAGTATAAGGCGTGCGATCGCTGAAGCTTTCTTT. This codes for CASSIRRAIAEAFF.

The rearrangement links TRBV29-1 to TRBJ2-5; tentatively, D is TRBD2 (6 bases). Germline lookup yields CDR1 SQVTM and CDR2 ANQGSEA. The CDR3 length is 15 residues. Trimming stripped 4 bases from V and 2 bases from J, with 17 bases between. The CDR3 DNA follows: TGCAGCGTTGGAAGTGAGGGGACTCGACAAGAGACCCAGTACTTC. It is translated as CSVGSEGTRQETQYF.

V is TRBV7-9 and J is TRBJ2-7; the D gene is possibly TRBD1 (6 bases). This CDR3 is built from 12 residues. The V gene lost 4 bases and the J gene lost 4 bases, with 8 bases spanning the gap. CDR1 is SEHNR, CDR2 FQNEAQ, per germline (reference sequence). In DNA form, the CDR3 reads TGTGCCAGCAGCTACGGACAGTACGAGCAGTACTTC. It codes for CASSYGQYEQYF.

The J gene is TRBJ2-7, the V gene TRBV7-2; 10 nucleotides line up with TRBD2. Looked up from germline, CDR1 is SGHTA and CDR2 is FQGNSA. The CDR3 is made up of 16 amino acids. V shed 0 bases, J shed 5 bases, and the junction held 7 bases outside the gene matches. CDR3 coding DNA: TGTGCCAGCAGCTTAGCGGGGCTAGCGGGGGTCAACGAGCAGTACTTC. The encoded protein is CASSLAGLAGVNEQYF.

The V and J genes are TRBV15 and TRBJ1-2; D unresolved. V was trimmed by 0 bases and J by 3 bases, leaving 5 bases between them. Per the germline V gene, CDR1 is LNHNV and CDR2 is YYDKDF (reference sequence). The CDR3 is 13 amino acids. This CDR3 reads CATSRDSDYGYTF. DNA of the CDR3: TGTGCCACCAGCAGAGATTCTGACTATGGCTACACCTTC.

The chain couples TRBV30 to TRBJ2-7, with no clear D. Germline CDR1 and CDR2: GTSNPN and SVGIG (reference sequence). Trimming removed 2 bases at V and 2 bases at J, with 7 bases between. The CDR3 has 12 residues. The CDR3 DNA reads as TGTGCCTGGAGTCCCTACACCTACGAGCAGTACTTC. Its translation: CAWSPYTYEQYF.

This chain links TRBV7-8 with TRBJ1-5; 7 bases agree with TRBD1. Unmatched junction bases numbered 5, after V lost 5 bases and J lost 4 bases. Germline assignment: CDR1 SGHVS and CDR2 FQNEAQ. The CDR3 is made up of 14 amino acids. DNA for the CDR3: TGTGCCAGCAGCGTAGGGGGCGCGAATCAGCCCCAGCATTTT. Protein: CASSVGGANQPQHF.

This chain uses TRBV4-1 with TRBJ2-1; D is possibly TRBD2 (5 bases). The CDR3 contains 15 residues. Germline lookup yields CDR1 MGHRA and CDR2 YSYEKL. The V end lost 3 bases, the J end lost 5 bases, and 14 bases lay between the germline ends. This CDR3 is CASSQTGNIDNEQFF. The CDR3 nucleotides read TGCGCCAGCAGCCAGACGGGAAATATCGACAATGAGCAGTTCTTC.

The chain links TRBV11-2 to TRBJ1-1; possible D gene TRBD1, 5 bases. Between the trimmed V and J ends, which lost 0 bases and 0 bases, there was a span of 11 bases. The CDR3 is made up of 16 amino acids. Germline CDR1 is SGHAT and CDR2 is FQNNGV. The CDR3 loop is CASSLDGGVMNTEAFF. Written as DNA, the CDR3 is TGTGCCAGCAGCTTAGATGGAGGGGTCATGAACACTGAAGCTTTCTTT.

The genes are TRBV6-1 and TRBJ2-3; no clear D. The CDR3 totals 12 residues. Trimming left V 5 bases short and J 2 bases short, with 5 bases between. Germline loops: CDR1 MNHNS, CDR2 SASEGT. The CDR3 DNA reads as TGTGCCAGCAGTCGGACCACAGATACGCAGTATTTT. Its translation: CASSRTTDTQYF.

The sample holds a few counts of this clone. The chain couples TRBV29-1 to TRBJ2-5; unclear D gene. From germline, CDR1 is SQVTM and CDR2 ANQGSEA. The ends were cut back, 3 bases at V and 1 base at J, with 12 bases in the middle. The CDR3 extends over 14 amino acids. The CDR3 coding sequence is TGCAGCGTTGATGGTGCCGGAACCCAAGAGACCCAGTACTTC. This encodes CSVDGAGTQETQYF.

The chain employs TRBV29-1 and TRBJ2-3, with D possibly being TRBD2 (6 bases). The CDR3 consists of 12 residues. Germline loops: CDR1 SQVTM, CDR2 ANQGSEA. CDR3 in DNA: TGCAGTGGCGGGGAGAACACAGATACGCAGTATTTT. It yields the protein CSGGENTDTQYF.

This chain connects TRBV19 to TRBJ2-5; TRBD2 matches 14 bases. CDR1 LNHDA and CDR2 SQIVND come from the germline V gene (reference sequence). The CDR3 runs to 15 residues. The J segment lost 3 bases and the V segment lost 3 bases, leaving 0 bases of the junction unmatched. The chain's CDR3 is CASSMGLAGEETQYF. Here the CDR3 DNA reads TGTGCCAGTAGTATGGGACTAGCGGGGGAAGAGACCCAGTACTTC.

The CDR3 DNA follows: TGCGCCAGCAGCCAAGCCGGGGGGTTGAACACAGATACGCAGTATTTT. This translates into CASSQAGGLNTDTQYF. The V call is TRBV4-1, the J call TRBJ2-3; 7 bases map to TRBD2. Trimming at V came to 1 base and at J to 2 bases, leaving 6 bases not matched to a gene. Germline V CDR1 and CDR2: MGHRA, YSYEKL. There are 16 residues in the CDR3.

The gene calls are TRBV5-1 and TRBJ2-2, with 8 bases that match TRBD1. V was clipped by 4 bases and J by 3 bases; unmatched bases: 5. Germline V gene lookup returns CDR1 SGHRS and CDR2 YFSETQ. This CDR3 region has 15 residues. The CDR3 nucleotides read TGCGCCAGCAGCAGGGGACAGGTGGACACCGGGGAGCTGTTTTTT. This gives the protein CASSRGQVDTGELFF.

The V gene is TRBV19, the J gene TRBJ2-2; 9 nucleotides line up with TRBD2. Germline CDR1 reads LNHDA; CDR2 reads SQIVND (reference sequence). The trim removed 7 bases at V and 3 bases at J, leaving 3 bases unmatched. The CDR3 totals 14 residues. CDR3 residues: CASNQRGDTGELFF. The CDR3 nucleotides read TGTGCCAGTAACCAGCGGGGGGACACCGGGGAGCTGTTTTTT.

A few counts support this clone. The CDR3 is CASSLASAGGNTDTQYF. As DNA, the CDR3 is TGTGCCAGCAGCTTAGCGTCAGCGGGGGGCAACACAGATACGCAGTATTTT. The rearrangement joins TRBV7-9 to TRBJ2-3; 9 bases fit TRBD2. CDR1 and CDR2 (germline): SEHNR, FQNEAQ (reference sequence). The V gene end was trimmed by 0 bases and the J gene end by 2 bases; junction bases not matched to a gene: 6. The CDR3 has 17 amino acids.